The T cell receptor beta chain under discussion was sequenced for a study of cytomegalovirus exposure and HLA in healthy donors. Study details: The 600 to 800 first-cohort repertoires shared a platform with the approximately 110 validation repertoires, as reported in a later analysis.

Study results and caveats: The study labeled fewer than 200 TCR beta chains cytomegalovirus-associated. The classifier reportedly diagnosed cytomegalovirus status with high specificity and sensitivity.

Donors came from a validation cohort of fewer than 150 subjects, distinct from the first 666-subject cohort. Notes on this clone: What it binds is unknown.

Libraries were prepared by immunoSEQ multiplex PCR; TCRdb keeps only in-frame clonotypes and omits some of them. Of over 150,000 clones listed, approximately 86% were seen once; the top ten hold about a fifth. Germline CDR1 is SGHRS and CDR2 is YFSETQ. Trimming pared 4 bases from V and 0 bases from J, leaving 14 bases between. The CDR3 length is 16 residues. The chain links TRBV5-1 to TRBJ2-1; no clear D gene. The clonotype originates from a man younger than 30 in good health and CMV-seropositive. Sequenced input: PBMCs. CDR3 in amino acids: CASSVLQKSSYNEQFF. The CDR3 DNA sequence: TGCGCCAGCAGCGTCCTACAGAAGAGCTCCTACAATGAGCAGTTCTTC.